This paragraph covers one T cell receptor (beta chain) sequence. Which antigen it targets is not known. It may be a read error: a sequence one base away is much more abundant. This entry is derived from a study of blood T cells in healthy people across ages (dated by TCRdb to the mid-2010s). Looking at the study overall: In model experiments, roughly one uniquely barcoded TCR beta cDNA molecule per two T cells was captured by template switching. Age-related changes in TCR beta repertoire diversity were measured in the study by deep sequencing normalized with unique cDNA molecular identifiers. Four age groups were formed from the donors: young (average 16 years), middle-aged (more than 35), aged (around 68) and long-lived (less than 85). Using the same blood draw, the study looked at two additional independent replicas of 1 million unique cDNA reads for two donors, one aged 18 to 30 and the other aged 80 or older. To avoid experimental bias, donors of different ages were randomly spread across the sequencing lanes.

The 35 to 40 donors, aged about 6 to 95 years, were systemically healthy Caucasian individuals from Russia. Each donor gave 8 to 10 milliliters of peripheral blood, drawn into EDTA-treated Vacutainer tubes. Ficoll-Paque density-gradient centrifugation was used to isolate PBMCs, with at least 6 million per sample. Total RNA, at least 5 micrograms per sample, was extracted from PBMCs with Trizol reagent. For every donor, flow cytometry on a PBMC aliquot measured the percentage of naive CD45RAhigh/CD27high T cells. Preparation of the library involved 5' RACE. TCRdb lists the instrument as Illumina HiSeq 2500. A second PCR of 7 to 11 cycles was performed with a sample-barcoded 5' primer and a J-beta primer mix. Each TCR beta cDNA molecule received a unique molecular identifier from a template-switch 5' adaptor carrying 12 random nucleotides. Each sample yielded at least 2.5 million CDR3-containing paired-end reads. The Mint cDNA synthesis kit, primed by a TRBC-specific oligonucleotide, was used to synthesize first-strand cDNA from all RNA. All cDNA was treated with uracil-DNA glycosylase and then went through a first 18-cycle PCR with the universal primers M1SS and BC2_uni_R. On the study's bioinformatics: For normalization, 1 million high-quality reads, each with a distinct molecular identifier, were randomly selected from each sample. Instead of being binned into consensus sequences, reads that shared molecular identifiers were thrown out. MiTCR, run with a Q25 quality threshold and the strictest error-elimination algorithm, handled CDR3 identification, clonotype clustering and error correction. Lower-bound total TCR beta diversity was estimated with a nonparametric unseen species model using Euler transformation. TCRdb itself trimmed the public reads at Q25 with fastp, ran MiXCR and retained productive beta chains. Rows with one shared CDR3 protein collapse into an entry with the most common genes and DNA. These V and J calls rely on TCRdb rather than the paper's analysis. The sample table records 700,000 to 850,000 distinct CDR3 sequences; under 40% of these occur just once. The top ten clonotypes cover 10% to 15% of the sample.

Results and caveats for the whole study, not just this receptor: Observed TCR beta diversity per million T cells fell roughly linearly with age, and a significant reduction was already apparent by age around 40. Donor CMV infection status was unknown, potentially confounding age-related changes in expanded clonotypes. Because profiling used bulk unsorted PBMCs, naive and antigen-experienced compartments could not be compared conclusively. The percentage of naive T cells measured by flow cytometry correlated strongly with observed TCR beta diversity. Total diversity estimates from one million sequenced T cells were considered lower bounds and underestimates. Compared with the aged group, the long-lived group had more naive CD4+ T cells, fewer expanded clones and increased TCR diversity, a pattern suggesting age selection.

The germline V gene specifies SGHRS as CDR1 and YFSETQ as CDR2. The CDR3 spans 14 residues, from the cysteine through the phenylalanine. Only CDR3 DNA remains: 42 bases, in frame from the first base. The germline V and J ends show losses of 7 bases and 0 bases respectively, and no gene match explains 6 bases of the junction. The sequence is built from TRBV5-1 and TRBJ1-1, and 7 junctional nucleotides match TRBD1. Sequenced input: blood. This sequence was found in a man aged 18 to 29 in good health. Here is the DNA: TGCGCCAGCGGCGGCGACAGGGTGAACACTGAAGCTTTCTTT. This translates into CASGGDRVNTEAFF.